The 13 T cell receptor beta chains below all came from one sample that was sequenced in a study of identical twins. TCRdb redid the calling of the 5' RACE reads with MiXCR, one entry per CDR3 protein. Of some 1,600,000 distinct CDR3 sequences listed, around 29% are singletons. The sequencing sample was made of cord blood. These receptor sequences come from a newborn girl in good health.

This clonotype has more than one count but fewer than ten. The chain employs TRBV11-2 and TRBJ1-2; D is unresolved. The germline CDR1 and CDR2 sequences are SGHAT and FQNNGV. Trimming took off 6 bases at V and 2 bases at J, with 13 bases between the two ends. The CDR3 covers 14 residues. The CDR3 DNA follows: TGTGCCAGCAGGACCTTACAAGGGAACTATGGCTACACCTTC. Protein sequence: CASRTLQGNYGYTF. Full variable domain (remainder filled in from reference TRBV11-2 and TRBJ1-2): EAGVAQSPRYKIIEKRQSVAFWCNPISGHATLYWYQQILGQGPKLLIQFQNNGVVDDSQLPKDRFSAERLKGVDSTLKIQPAKLEDSAVYLCASRTLQGNYGYTFGSGTRLTVV.

V and J are TRBV28 and TRBJ1-2; D perhaps matches TRBD1 (6 bases). The CDR3 loop spans 12 amino acids. Germline V gene lookup returns CDR1 MDHEN and CDR2 SYDVKM. V dropped 8 bases and J dropped 8 bases, with 15 bases sitting between them. In DNA, the CDR3 is TGTGCCAGCGGGGGGCAAGGGAAAGGCTACACCTTC. It is translated as CASGGQGKGYTF.

This clonotype was picked up a small number of times. The rearrangement links TRBV5-1 to TRBJ2-3; 8 positions agree with TRBD2. With V trimmed by 4 bases and J by 4 bases, 5 bases remained unmatched. Germline-derived CDR1 and CDR2 are SGHRS and YFSETQ. This CDR3 region has 14 residues. DNA of the CDR3: TGCGCCAGCAGCGTAACTAGCGGATCAGATACGCAGTATTTT. Residues: CASSVTSGSDTQYF.

This clonotype showed up just a few times. The chain couples TRBV15 to TRBJ1-5, with a weak D call TRBD1 (5 bases). Looked up from germline, CDR1 is LNHNV and CDR2 is YYDKDF (reference sequence). The V gene lost 2 bases and the J gene lost 5 bases, with 16 bases spanning the gap. The CDR3 is made up of 16 amino acids. The CDR3 loop reads CATSRPYVGGDQPQHF. The DNA of the CDR3 is TGTGCCACCAGCAGACCCTATGTGGGGGGGGATCAGCCCCAGCATTTT. Filled out from reference TRBV15 and TRBJ1-5, the complete variable domain reads DAMVIQNPRYQVTQFGKPVTLSCSQTLNHNVMYWYQQKSSQAPKLLFHYYDKDFNNEADTPDNFQSRRPNTSFCFLDIRSPGLGDTAMYLCATSRPYVGGDQPQHFGDGTRLSIL.

The V gene is TRBV10-1, the J gene TRBJ2-4, with 9 bases fitting TRBD2. Unmatched junction bases numbered 8, after V lost 2 bases and J lost 3 bases. CDR3 size: 17 residues. Germline CDR1 is WNHNN and CDR2 is SYGVQD (reference sequence). CDR3 sequence reads: CASSEDPLAGSKNIQYF. CDR3 DNA sequence: TGCGCCAGCAGTGAGGACCCCCTAGCGGGAAGCAAAAACATTCAGTACTTC.

This clonotype has a handful of counts. The CDR3 region has the DNA TGCAGTGCTAACTGGACCCCGAACACTGAAGCTTTCTTT. Translating gives CSANWTPNTEAFF. This chain connects TRBV20-1 to TRBJ1-1; no clear D. Germline CDR1 is DFQATT and CDR2 is SNEGSKA (reference sequence). This CDR3 has 13 residues. Trimming cost V 4 bases and J 1 base, with 10 bases left between them.

The V call is TRBV10-3, the J call TRBJ1-6; D is ambiguous. The CDR3 totals 15 residues. V gave up 4 bases and J gave up 1 base, with 8 bases separating them. The germline V gene has CDR1 ENHRY and CDR2 SYGVKD. The CDR3 region has the DNA TGTGCCATCAGTGCGACGGGGTCCTATAATTCACCCCTCCACTTT. Amino acids: CAISATGSYNSPLHF.

There are a few counts of this clonotype. This chain joins TRBV11-2 and TRBJ2-1; TRBD1 aligns across 10 bases. Unmatched junction bases numbered 8, after V lost 5 bases and J lost 10 bases. The length of the CDR3 is 14 residues. CDR1 and CDR2 (germline): SGHAT, FQNNGV. This CDR3 is CASSRPGTGDEQFF. The CDR3 DNA sequence: TGTGCCAGCAGCCGTCCCGGGACAGGGGACGAGCAGTTCTTC.

V and J are TRBV5-1 and TRBJ2-1; 12 bases are shared with TRBD1. Germline assignment: CDR1 SGHRS and CDR2 YFSETQ. V was clipped by 2 bases and J by 8 bases; unmatched bases: 5. The CDR3 contains 15 residues. The CDR3 reads CASSFRDRGRDEQFF. The CDR3 DNA reads TGCGCCAGCAGCTTTAGGGACAGGGGGCGGGATGAGCAGTTCTTC.

This clonotype has more than one count but fewer than ten. V is TRBV20-1 and J is TRBJ2-3; 7 bases are shared with TRBD1. V dropped 2 bases and J dropped 4; count of bases not matched to a gene: 6. CDR3 size: 14 residues. The germline gives CDR1 DFQATT, CDR2 SNEGSKA (reference sequence). The CDR3 is CSARKSGGADTQYF. As DNA, the CDR3 is TGCAGTGCTAGAAAGTCAGGGGGTGCAGATACGCAGTATTTT.

About this clonotype itself: A much larger clone lies one base from this, so it may be a read error. The chain is built from TRBV7-9 and TRBJ1-4; D is undetermined. There are 15 residues in the CDR3. Per the germline V gene, CDR1 is SEHNR and CDR2 is FQNEAQ (reference sequence). The germline V and J ends were trimmed by 5 bases and 7 bases, with 17 bases remaining between them. The CDR3 loop reads CASSPDPVGSEKLFF. CDR3 bases: TGTGCCAGCAGCCCGGACCCGGTGGGGAGTGAAAAACTGTTTTTT.

The chain recombines TRBV2 with TRBJ1-1; D is undetermined. CDR3 length equals 15 residues. V lost 3 bases and J lost 8, with 19 bases in between. Per germline, CDR1 SNHLY and CDR2 FYNNEI. CDR3 amino acids: CASSEDWRARSEAFF. CDR3 bases: TGTGCCAGCAGTGAGGATTGGAGGGCGCGTTCAGAAGCTTTCTTT.

This clonotype was seen at least ten times. This rearrangement joins TRBV12-3 or TRBV12-4 to TRBJ2-7; D possibly corresponds to TRBD1 (5 bases). V gave up 0 bases and J gave up 0 bases, with 12 bases separating them. The length of the CDR3 is 16 residues. The CDR3 coding sequence is TGTGCCAGCAGTTTAGCGGGCAGGGTCAGCTCCTACGAGCAGTACTTC. As protein: CASSLAGRVSSYEQYF.